The 2 T cell receptor beta chains below all came from one sample that was sequenced in a study of patients and donors after allogeneic stem cell transplantation. MiXCR, run by TCRdb on the RT-PCR reads, gives a single entry per CDR3 protein. The profile shows approximately 410,000 distinct CDR3 sequences, 16% of them singletons. The material sequenced was blood, either unsorted or a sorted T cell fraction (not recorded which). The receptors were sampled from a human donor who was either an allogeneic HSCT recipient or a stem cell or donor lymphocyte infusion donor (not recorded which). It is not recorded whose cells these are; they may come from a transplant donor.

The chain is built from TRBV6-1 and TRBJ1-6; 8 bases match TRBD1. In germline, CDR1 is MNHNS, CDR2 SASEGT. The CDR3 is 19 residues long. V lost 1 base and J lost 0; bases outside the gene matches: 8. CDR3 DNA sequence: TGTGCCAGCAGTGAAGGCTACCGGACAGGGAGCTCCTATAATTCACCCCTCCACTTT. It translates to CASSEGYRTGSSYNSPLHF.

The table lists this clonotype with a few counts. The J gene is TRBJ1-2, the V gene TRBV30; D ambiguous. This CDR3 has 14 amino acids. The V end lost 8 bases, the J end lost 1 base, and 17 bases lay between the germline ends. Germline CDR1 reads GTSNPN; CDR2 reads SVGIG (reference sequence). The CDR3 sequence is CAGSHRPLNYGYTF. The CDR3 nucleotides read TGTGCCGGAAGCCACAGACCCCTTAACTATGGCTACACCTTC. The full variable domain, completed using reference TRBV30 and TRBJ1-2, is SQTIHQWPATLVQPVGSPLSLECTVEGTSNPNLYWYRQAAGRGLQLLFYSVGIGQISSEVPQNLSASRPQDRQFILSSKKLLLSDSGFYLCAGSHRPLNYGYTFGSGTRLTVV.